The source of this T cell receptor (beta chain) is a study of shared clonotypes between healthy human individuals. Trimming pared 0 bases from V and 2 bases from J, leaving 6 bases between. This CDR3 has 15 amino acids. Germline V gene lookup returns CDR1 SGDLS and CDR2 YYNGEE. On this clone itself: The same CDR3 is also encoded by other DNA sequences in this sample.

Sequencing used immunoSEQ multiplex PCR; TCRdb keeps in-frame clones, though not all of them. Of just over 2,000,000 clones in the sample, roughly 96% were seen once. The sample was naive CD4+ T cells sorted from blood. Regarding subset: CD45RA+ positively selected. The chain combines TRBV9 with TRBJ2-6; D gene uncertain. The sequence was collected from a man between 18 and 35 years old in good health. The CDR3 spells CASSVEGPGANVLTF. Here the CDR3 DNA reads TGTGCCAGCAGCGTAGAAGGACCTGGGGCCAACGTCCTGACTTTC.